This is a list of T cell receptor beta chains from one sample in a study of T cell responses to AZD1222 COVID-19 vaccine. Repertoires were generated with immunoSEQ multiplex PCR, while TCRdb's copy carries only in-frame clones and drops some. The sample carries about 73,000 clones, roughly nine tenths recorded once. The sequencing used peripheral blood, collected 28 days after the second AZD1222 dose. The receptors were gathered from an adult who received the AZD1222 COVID-19 vaccine. The CDR3 runs from the conserved cysteine through the conserved F or W. D genes are given only for firm matches. The size of a clone is reported for some rows only, either as once, few or many, or as a class for expanded clones.

size,V,J,D,DNA,CDR3
NA,TRBV6-5,TRBJ1-4,NA,TGTGCCAGCAGTCCAGGGGTTACTAATGAAAAACTGTTTTTT,CASSPGVTNEKLFF
NA,TRBV6-5,TRBJ2-5,NA,TGTGCCAGCAGGCGGGACCCCGAAACCCAGTACTTC,CASRRDPETQYF
few,TRBV5-6,TRBJ1-5,TRBD1,TGTGCCAGCAGCTTGGGAGGGACAGGGAAAGGTCAGCCCCAGCATTTT,CASSLGGTGKGQPQHF
NA,TRBV3-1/TRBV3-2,TRBJ1-1,NA,TGTGCCAGCAGCCTGGGGGCGCGGGGCACTGAAGCTTTCTTT,CASSLGARGTEAFF
NA,TRBV18,TRBJ2-3,TRBD2,TGTGCCAGCTCAACCGGGGCTAGCGGGGGAGATACGCAGTATTTT,CASSTGASGGDTQYF
once,TRBV24-1,TRBJ1-5,NA,TGTGCCACCAGTGAAGCCGGGGGTCCAGAGAAGCCCCAGCATTTT,CATSEAGGPEKPQHF
NA,TRBV4-1,TRBJ2-2,NA,TGCGCCAGCAGCCAACAGCAGGCGAACACCGGGGAGCTGTTTTTT,CASSQQQANTGELFF
NA,TRBV28,TRBJ1-1,NA,TGTGCCAGCATCCTCCGGGACAAAGGGACTGAAGCTTTCTTT,CASILRDKGTEAFF
once,TRBV9,TRBJ2-2,TRBD2,TGTGCCAGCAGCTTGGGACTAGCGGGAGGGGTCGGGGAGCTGTTTTTT,CASSLGLAGGVGELFF
NA,TRBV5-1,TRBJ2-1,TRBD2,TGCGCCAGCAGCTTCGAACTAGCGGGGGGAAACAATGAGCAGTTCTTC,CASSFELAGGNNEQFF
NA,TRBV7-3,TRBJ2-1,TRBD2,TGTGCCAGCACCGAAAGCGGGGGGGCCCCCTACAATGAGCAGTTCTTC,CASTESGGAPYNEQFF
NA,TRBV7-8,TRBJ2-7,NA,TGTGCCAGCAGCTTTTTAAGGGGGGGTTACGAGCAGTACTTC,CASSFLRGGYEQYF
NA,TRBV2,TRBJ2-3,NA,TGTGCCAGTAGGGTCGACCGACAGACAGATACGCAGTATTTT,CASRVDRQTDTQYF
NA,TRBV6-5,TRBJ1-5,NA,TGTGCCAGCAGCGTTCAGGGAGGGGATCAGCCCCAGCATTTT,CASSVQGGDQPQHF
NA,TRBV5-4,TRBJ1-1,NA,TGTGCCAGCAGCTTGCCAGGGAACACTGAAGCTTTCTTT,CASSLPGNTEAFF
NA,TRBV29-1,TRBJ2-5,NA,TGCAGCGTAGACCAAGAGACCCAGTACTTC,CSVDQETQYF
NA,TRBV4-2,TRBJ2-3,TRBD2,TGTGCCAGCAGCCCAAACTGGGGTGGTAGCAGCGGGGGGAAGGGTGCTGATACGCAGTATTTT,CASSPNWGGSSGGKGADTQYF
NA,TRBV24-1,TRBJ1-2,NA,TGTGCCACCAGCTCGGGACGGGGACCTCCCTTCTATGGCTACACCTTC,CATSSGRGPPFYGYTF
NA,TRBV4-1,TRBJ1-3,NA,TGCGCCAGCAGCCAAGATACAGGGACTGGAAACACCATATATTTT,CASSQDTGTGNTIYF
NA,TRBV9,TRBJ2-1,NA,TGTGCCAGCGGCGCCCGGCCCTCGGGGGACAATGAGCAGTTCTTC,CASGARPSGDNEQFF
NA,TRBV19,TRBJ2-4,TRBD1,TGTGCCAGTAGTAACTCTCGACAGGGGTACATTCAGTACTTC,CASSNSRQGYIQYF
NA,TRBV6-1,TRBJ1-6,NA,TGTGCCAGCAGTGAAGGTGACGCGGGACGACCCCTCCACTTT,CASSEGDAGRPLHF
NA,TRBV28,TRBJ1-2,NA,TGTGCCAGCAGAGCCAGGGCGCGACCCAACTATGGCTACACCTTC,CASRARARPNYGYTF
NA,TRBV2,TRBJ1-1,NA,TGTGCCAGCACCCCCGGGCAGTTCACCACTGAAGCTTTCTTT,CASTPGQFTTEAFF
NA,TRBV7-9,TRBJ1-1,NA,TGTGCCAGCAGCTTAGTGGGGGCAGTCACTGAAGCTTTCTTT,CASSLVGAVTEAFF
NA,TRBV24-1,TRBJ1-2,NA,TGTGCCATACAGGGAGCCCCTAACTATGGCTACACCTTC,CAIQGAPNYGYTF
NA,TRBV29-1,TRBJ1-4,TRBD1,TGCAGCGTTGGGCAGGGGGCGGCTAATGAAAAACTGTTTTTT,CSVGQGAANEKLFF
few,TRBV4-1,TRBJ1-6,NA,TGCGCCAGCAGCCAATCTTACAATTCACCCCTCCACTTT,CASSQSYNSPLHF
NA,TRBV4-3,TRBJ2-7,TRBD2,TGCGCCAGCAGCCAGGGGGGTTCAGCGGGGGTTTACGAGCAGTACTTC,CASSQGGSAGVYEQYF
NA,TRBV4-2,TRBJ1-5,TRBD1,TGTGCCAGCAGCCATGGCAGGGGGTTCAATCAGCCCCAGCATTTT,CASSHGRGFNQPQHF
once,TRBV6-2/TRBV6-3,TRBJ1-1,NA,TGTGCCAGCAGTTCCCCCCTGGGGGAAGCTTTCTTT,CASSSPLGEAFF
NA,TRBV5-1,TRBJ2-3,TRBD2,TGCGCCAGCAGCCCTTTACTAGCGGGGGGCCGCTCAGATACGCAGTATTTT,CASSPLLAGGRSDTQYF
NA,TRBV14,TRBJ2-5,NA,TGTGCCAGCAGCCCCCGGACAGCCGTCATCGTTCAAGAGACCCAGTACTTC,CASSPRTAVIVQETQYF
once,TRBV7-2,TRBJ1-6,NA,TGTGCCAGCATCGCTGATGGGGTGTCACCCCTCCACTTT,CASIADGVSPLHF
NA,TRBV9,TRBJ2-5,NA,TGTGCCAGCAGCGTAGCCCCCGGTCTGATGGTCGAGACCCAGTACTTC,CASSVAPGLMVETQYF